A selection of T cell receptor beta chains follows, all from one sample in a study of blood T cell repertoires in COVID-19. The assay was immunoSEQ multiplex PCR, and TCRdb's table has in-frame clones only and misses some. Of over 25,000 clones listed, 90% to 95% are singletons. Sample: peripheral blood. Receptors originate from a man aged 55-75 years with acute or convalescent COVID-19. The CDR3 runs from the conserved cysteine through the conserved F or W. The D gene is left open where the match is weak. Not all rows give a size; the values are once, few, many and, for expanded clones, a class.

D	V	J	size	CDR3	DNA
TRBD1	TRBV27	TRBJ1-1	.	CASSRRDRGTEAFF	TGTGCCAGCAGTCGCCGGGACAGGGGAACTGAAGCTTTCTTT
.	TRBV7-2	TRBJ1-6	.	CASSPRRSSYNSPLHF	TGTGCCAGCAGCCCCCGGAGGAGCTCCTATAATTCACCCCTCCACTTT
.	TRBV7-2	TRBJ1-6	.	CASSGQPDSPLHF	TGTGCCAGCAGCGGACAGCCCGATTCACCCCTCCACTTT
.	TRBV29-1	TRBJ1-5	few	CSVSEGGANQPQHF	TGCAGCGTCTCGGAAGGTGGGGCTAATCAGCCCCAGCATTTT
.	TRBV7-9	TRBJ1-2	.	CASSFEAQANYGYTF	TGTGCCAGCAGCTTCGAAGCCCAGGCTAACTATGGCTACACCTTC
TRBD1	TRBV7-9	TRBJ1-4	once	CASSSPGGEKLFF	TGTGCCAGCAGCTCCCCAGGGGGTGAAAAACTGTTTTTT
TRBD2	TRBV5-1	TRBJ2-2	.	CASSLLLAGEMNTGELFF	TGCGCCAGCAGCTTGTTACTAGCGGGAGAGATGAACACCGGGGAGCTGTTTTTT
.	TRBV19	TRBJ2-7	.	CASSSPGGAGEQYF	TGTGCCAGTAGTAGCCCAGGTGGGGCAGGGGAGCAGTACTTC
TRBD2	TRBV4-3	TRBJ2-1	.	CASSQVWLAASSYNEQFF	TGCGCCAGCAGCCAAGTGTGGCTAGCGGCGAGCTCCTACAATGAGCAGTTCTTC
TRBD1	TRBV12-5	TRBJ2-2	.	CASSRQGVIGELFF	TGTGCTAGCTCCCGACAGGGAGTAATCGGGGAGCTGTTTTTT
TRBD2	TRBV3-1/TRBV3-2	TRBJ2-7	once	CASSPKRGREQYF	TGTGCCAGCAGCCCAAAGCGGGGGCGTGAGCAGTACTTC
TRBD2	TRBV6-2/TRBV6-3	TRBJ2-1	.	CASSIPTSGLLKPYNEQFF	TGTGCCAGCAGCATCCCCACTAGCGGGCTATTAAAACCCTACAATGAGCAGTTCTTC
.	TRBV11-3	TRBJ2-2	.	CASSLGRGNTGELFF	TGTGCCAGCAGCTTAGGCAGGGGGAACACCGGGGAGCTGTTTTTT
TRBD1	TRBV11-2	TRBJ1-6	.	CASSPRTGPNSPLHF	TGTGCCAGCAGCCCTCGGACAGGTCCTAATTCACCCCTCCACTTT
TRBD1	TRBV3-1/TRBV3-2	TRBJ1-2	.	CASSHVWDRVYGYTF	TGTGCCAGCAGCCACGTTTGGGACAGGGTATATGGCTACACCTTC
.	TRBV19	TRBJ2-5	.	CASSPEETQYF	TGTGCCAGTAGCCCGGAAGAGACCCAGTACTTC
.	TRBV4-3	TRBJ2-3	.	CASSLGHNTDTQYF	TGCGCCAGCAGCCTGGGACATAACACAGATACGCAGTATTTT
.	TRBV7-3	TRBJ1-1	.	CASSSVQGTEAFF	TGTGCCAGCAGTTCCGTACAGGGAACTGAAGCTTTCTTT
TRBD2	TRBV24-1	TRBJ2-5	.	CATSDPGLAGGRETQYF	TGTGCCACCAGTGACCCGGGACTAGCGGGAGGGCGGGAGACCCAGTACTTC
TRBD2	TRBV5-1	TRBJ2-3	.	CASSSGLGADTQYF	TGCGCCAGCAGCTCGGGACTAGGGGCAGATACGCAGTATTTT
.	TRBV6-1	TRBJ2-1	.	CASSEYRGEQFF	TGTGCCAGCAGTGAATACCGCGGTGAGCAGTTCTTC
TRBD2	TRBV10-3	TRBJ2-3	.	CAISESGRATDTQYF	TGTGCCATCAGTGAGAGCGGGAGGGCCACAGATACGCAGTATTTT
TRBD1	TRBV5-1	TRBJ1-1	.	CASSWDRGNTEAFF	TGCGCCAGCAGTTGGGACAGGGGGAACACTGAAGCTTTCTTT
TRBD2	TRBV18	TRBJ2-1	.	CASSPGTSQAYNEQFF	TGTGCCAGCTCACCAGGGACTAGCCAAGCCTACAATGAGCAGTTCTTC
.	TRBV6-5	TRBJ1-2	.	CASSYFGGANGYTF	TGTGCCAGCAGTTACTTTGGGGGGGCAAATGGCTACACCTTC
TRBD1	TRBV29-1	TRBJ2-2	.	CSAAWGQGAGGELFF	TGCAGCGCCGCTTGGGGACAGGGGGCCGGCGGGGAGCTGTTTTTT
.	TRBV7-8	TRBJ2-2	.	CASSWRDRNTGELFF	TGTGCCAGCAGCTGGCGGGACAGGAACACCGGGGAGCTGTTTTTT
TRBD1	TRBV14	TRBJ1-1	.	CASSQGRGDTEAFF	TGTGCCAGCAGCCAAGGCAGGGGGGACACTGAAGCTTTCTTT
.	TRBV18	TRBJ1-4	few	CASSPRNEQGNEKLFF	TGTGCCAGCTCACCAAGGAATGAGCAGGGTAATGAAAAACTGTTTTTT
TRBD2	TRBV14	TRBJ2-5	.	CASSQDTVLAGAWVQETQYF	TGTGCCAGCAGCCAAGATACGGTCCTAGCGGGAGCTTGGGTCCAAGAGACCCAGTACTTC
.	TRBV5-1	TRBJ1-1	.	CASSQTIGVMNTEAFF	TGCGCCAGCAGCCAGACCATCGGGGTCATGAACACTGAAGCTTTCTTT
.	TRBV11-3	TRBJ2-6	.	CASSTRGGTAGANVLTF	TGTGCCAGCAGCACGAGGGGGGGGACTGCTGGGGCCAACGTCCTGACTTTC
.	TRBV10-1	TRBJ1-5	.	CASSEINQHF	TGCGCCAGCAGTGAGATAAACCAGCATTTT
.	TRBV5-1	TRBJ2-1	.	CASSSGTFEGNEQFF	TGCGCCAGCAGCTCCGGGACTTTCGAGGGCAATGAGCAGTTCTTC
.	TRBV11-3	TRBJ1-1	.	CASSLESLAGMNTEAFF	TGTGCCAGCAGCTTAGAATCTCTCGCAGGAATGAACACTGAAGCTTTCTTT
TRBD1	TRBV12-3/TRBV12-4	TRBJ1-1	.	CASIQGAEAFF	TGTGCCAGCATTCAGGGGGCTGAAGCTTTCTTT
.	TRBV29-1	TRBJ2-3	.	CSVEGHQGSDTQYF	TGCAGCGTTGAAGGCCATCAGGGCTCAGATACGCAGTATTTT
.	TRBV6-1	TRBJ1-3	once	CASSEGGSGNTIYF	TGTGCCAGCAGTGAAGGCGGTTCTGGAAACACCATATATTTT
TRBD1	TRBV5-6	TRBJ1-2	once	CASSSRDRGLFGYTF	TGTGCCAGCAGCTCGAGGGACAGGGGTTTATTTGGCTACACCTTC
.	TRBV4-1	TRBJ1-2	.	CASSLHGGQGGYTF	TGCGCCAGCAGCCTACACGGGGGTCAGGGCGGCTACACCTTC
.	TRBV27	TRBJ1-5	.	CASSLSGGSQPQHF	TGTGCCAGCAGTTTATCGGGGGGGAGCCAGCCCCAGCATTTT
.	TRBV12-3/TRBV12-4	TRBJ1-5	.	CATSTAVHQPQHF	TGTGCCACCTCGACTGCGGTACATCAGCCCCAGCATTTT
TRBD1	TRBV7-6	TRBJ2-5	.	CASRPSLVRGPQETQYF	TGTGCCAGCAGACCAAGTCTGGTCAGGGGGCCTCAAGAGACCCAGTACTTC
TRBD2	TRBV9	TRBJ2-3	.	CASSPPGLAGADTQYF	TGTGCCAGCAGCCCCCCGGGACTAGCGGGAGCAGATACGCAGTATTTT
.	TRBV19	TRBJ1-4	.	CASSMSAGANEKLFF	TGTGCCAGTAGTATGTCGGCAGGGGCTAATGAAAAACTGTTTTTT
TRBD1	TRBV11-3	TRBJ2-2	medium-sized	CASGGDRGGDTGELFF	TGTGCCAGCGGGGGAGACAGGGGCGGGGACACCGGGGAGCTGTTTTTT
TRBD2	TRBV5-6	TRBJ2-3	.	CASSLAGRWGTDTQYF	TGTGCCAGCAGCTTGGCCGGGAGGTGGGGCACAGATACGCAGTATTTT
TRBD1	TRBV18	TRBJ2-3	once	CASSPIAQTGTGGANTQYF	TGTGCCAGCTCACCTATCGCTCAGACCGGGACAGGGGGCGCAAATACGCAGTATTTT
TRBD1	TRBV7-9	TRBJ1-4	.	CASRGTGRDEKLFF	TGTGCCAGCAGGGGGACAGGGAGGGATGAAAAACTGTTTTTT
TRBD1	TRBV14	TRBJ1-1	.	CASSDMSGGAWTEAFF	TGTGCCAGCAGCGATATGTCAGGGGGCGCTTGGACTGAAGCTTTCTTT
.	TRBV27	TRBJ2-1	.	CASSLSWERSSYNEQFF	TGTGCCAGCAGTTTATCGTGGGAGCGGAGCTCCTACAATGAGCAGTTCTTC